These 13 T cell receptor beta chains were all obtained from the same sample, sequenced in a study of blood T cell repertoires in COVID-19 (dated by TCRdb to about 2020). The library was generated by the immunoSEQ multiplex PCR assay. Sourced from immuneACCESS, this table was stored by TCRdb with only in-frame sequences that have V and J called. A share of the clones is absent; for the studies checked, an unresolved V gene accounts for under half, and the remainder has no known explanation. Within this sample are 200,000 to 250,000 clones, with 70% to 90% of them counted one time only. The ten largest clones take up 9.5% to 14% of the sample. The sequenced sample consisted of PBMCs or T cells enriched from blood (not recorded which). These receptors were taken from a man aged 25 to 40 who had recovered from COVID-19.

V gene TRBV6-2 or TRBV6-3 combines with J gene TRBJ2-7; TRBD1 might be the D (6 bases). V was cut by 4 bases and J by 0 bases, with 10 bases left in between. Germline V gene lookup returns CDR1 MNHEY and CDR2 SVGEGT. This CDR3 has 14 amino acids. This chain's CDR3 is CASSSGHRSYEQYF. The CDR3 DNA is TGTGCCAGCAGTTCGGGACACCGCTCCTACGAGCAGTACTTC.

On this clone: Other DNA sequences in this sample translate to the same CDR3. V is TRBV7-4 and J is TRBJ1-5; a weak D match, TRBD1 (5 bases). This CDR3 comprises 17 residues. From germline, CDR1 is SGHVT and CDR2 SQSDAQ. V was cut by 5 bases and J by 1 base, with 18 bases left in between. The CDR3 loop reads CASSDGYGGGSNQPQHF. Here the CDR3 DNA reads TGTGCCAGCAGCGACGGTTATGGGGGGGGGAGCAATCAGCCCCAGCATTTT.

This rearrangement joins TRBV9 to TRBJ2-2; D uncertain. This CDR3 is built from 12 residues. Trimming took off 3 bases at V and 6 bases at J, with 6 bases between the two ends. From germline, CDR1 is SGDLS and CDR2 YYNGEE. The CDR3 here is CASSGAAGELFF. In DNA, the CDR3 is TGTGCCAGCAGCGGGGCCGCCGGGGAGCTGTTTTTT.

This sequence joins TRBV7-2 and TRBJ1-5; D uncertain. Trimming pared 2 bases from V and 1 base from J, leaving 12 bases between. The CDR3 loop spans 16 amino acids. Looked up from germline, CDR1 is SGHTA and CDR2 is FQGNSA. The CDR3 nucleotides are TGTGCCAGCAGCTTATGGTCGTCCAGAAGCAATCAGCCCCAGCATTTT. This translates into CASSLWSSRSNQPQHF.

V and J are TRBV5-4 and TRBJ2-7; a possible D gene is TRBD1 (6 bases). CDR1 and CDR2 (germline): SGHNT, YYREEE (reference sequence). The CDR3 spans 16 residues. The ends were cut back, 2 bases at V and 3 bases at J, with 18 bases in the middle. CDR3 residues: CASSFLGANLNYEQYF. DNA of the CDR3: TGTGCCAGCAGCTTTCTGGGGGCGAACCTGAACTACGAGCAGTACTTC.

The chain uses TRBV5-4 and TRBJ2-7, with TRBD2 identical over 7 bases. Germline CDR1 reads SGHNT; CDR2 reads YYREEE (reference sequence). With 4 bases clipped from V and 3 bases from J, the junction kept 7 bases outside the gene matches. The CDR3 runs 14 residues. Here the CDR3 DNA reads TGTGCCAGCAGCACCGGGACTACTCGCTACGAGCAGTACTTC. Translating it yields CASSTGTTRYEQYF.

V is TRBV19 and J is TRBJ1-1; 9 bases match TRBD1. The ends lost 6 bases at V and 1 base at J; junction bases unmatched: 9. CDR1 and CDR2 from the germline V gene are LNHDA and SQIVND (reference sequence). CDR3 size: 16 residues. The CDR3 DNA follows: TGTGCCAGTAGAGCCGGGACAGGGAAGAGGAACACTGAAGCTTTCTTT. This encodes CASRAGTGKRNTEAFF.

The DNA of the CDR3 is TGTGCCAGCAGCGTAGGGGGCGGAGCCTCAAGGGAGCAGTACTTC. Translation: CASSVGGGASREQYF. The chain has TRBV9 and TRBJ2-7; a possible D gene is TRBD1 (5 bases). Germline V lookup: CDR1 SGDLS, CDR2 YYNGEE. The V end lost 0 bases, the J end lost 7 bases, and 17 bases lay between the germline ends. This CDR3 comprises 15 residues.

The CDR3 loop is CASSQTGGASYGYTF. DNA of the CDR3: TGTGCCAGCTCCCAAACAGGGGGCGCGAGCTATGGCTACACCTTC. The gene calls are TRBV18 and TRBJ1-2; 9 nucleotides match TRBD1. The CDR3 consists of 15 residues. Germline CDR1 reads KGHSH; CDR2 reads LQKENI. Trimming took 6 bases from V and 4 from J; bases not matched to a gene: 9. The full variable domain, completed using reference TRBV18 and TRBJ1-2, is NAGVMQNPRHLVRRRGQEARLRCSPMKGHSHVYWYRQLPEEGLKFMVYLQKENIIDESGMPKERFSAEFPKEGPSILRIQQVVRGDSAAYFCASSQTGGASYGYTFGSGTRLTVV.

The J gene is TRBJ1-1, the V gene TRBV27; D gene ambiguous. V lost 5 bases and J lost 0, with 19 bases in between. Per germline, CDR1 MNHEY and CDR2 SMNVEV (reference sequence). This CDR3 is built from 17 residues. The CDR3 sequence is CASSPLAIPQMNTEAFF. CDR3 in DNA: TGTGCCAGCAGTCCCCTTGCAATCCCGCAGATGAACACTGAAGCTTTCTTT.

The chain uses TRBV28 and TRBJ1-2; perhaps TRBD1 as D (6 bases). The germline gives CDR1 MDHEN, CDR2 SYDVKM. V shed 3 bases and J shed 8 bases, with 16 bases lying between them. This CDR3 has 14 amino acids. CDR3 DNA: TGTGCCAGCAGTTTCGGAGCAGGGGCGTGGGGCTACACCTTC. Its translation: CASSFGAGAWGYTF.

The V gene is TRBV13, the J gene TRBJ2-7, with TRBD2 identical over 8 bases. This CDR3 comprises 14 residues. With V trimmed by 5 bases and J by 5 bases, 8 bases remained unmatched. CDR1 is PRHDT and CDR2 is FYEKMQ in the germline V gene (reference sequence). The CDR3 is CASSPRTSIHEQYF. The CDR3 DNA follows: TGTGCCAGCAGCCCCCGGACTAGCATCCACGAGCAGTACTTC.

This chain connects TRBV30 to TRBJ2-2; weak D call: TRBD1 (5 bases). Germline assignment: CDR1 GTSNPN and CDR2 SVGIG (reference sequence). The V and J ends lost 5 bases and 0 bases respectively, with 13 bases between them. The CDR3 is made up of 15 amino acids. The DNA for the CDR3 is TGTGCCTGGGGACACTTACTATCGAACACCGGGGAGCTGTTTTTT. This codes for CAWGHLLSNTGELFF.